The 21 T cell receptor beta chains reported below all come from one sample, sequenced in a study of cytomegalovirus exposure and HLA in healthy donors. A multiplex PCR was run with 60 Vbeta primers and 13 Jbeta primers. Here immunoSEQ multiplex PCR was the method, and the copy in TCRdb shows in-frame clones only, minus some. The table includes around 150,000 clones, roughly four fifths detected once. The sequenced sample consisted of PBMCs. The source of these receptors is a man aged 55 to 69 in good health and CMV-seronegative.

This chain uses TRBV27 with TRBJ1-6; 9 nucleotides align to TRBD1. The CDR3 is made up of 15 amino acids. CDR1 is MNHEY, CDR2 SMNVEV, per germline (reference sequence). The ends lost 4 bases at V and 8 bases at J; junction bases unmatched: 6. The CDR3 nucleotides read TGTGCCAGCAGTTCACAGGGGGCTGGGGATTCACCCCTCCACTTT. Its protein product is CASSSQGAGDSPLHF.

This clone was observed a few times. The J gene is TRBJ2-1, the V gene TRBV7-9; the match to TRBD2 covers 9 bases. This CDR3 contains 14 residues. V trimming: 4 bases; J trimming: 8 bases; junction bases outside the gene matches: 6. CDR1 SEHNR and CDR2 FQNEAQ come from the germline V gene (reference sequence). The CDR3 protein is CASSSAGGPDEQFF. The CDR3 nucleotides read TGTGCCAGCAGCTCCGCGGGAGGGCCGGATGAGCAGTTCTTC. Drawing the rest from reference TRBV7-9 and TRBJ2-1, the complete variable domain is DTGVSQNPRHKITKRGQNVTFRCDPISEHNRLYWYRQTLGQGPEFLTYFQNEAQLEKSRLLSDRFSAERPKGSFSTLEIQRTEQGDSAMYLCASSSAGGPDEQFFGPGTRLTVL.

The chain couples TRBV6-5 to TRBJ1-1; TRBD1 aligns across 7 bases. From germline, CDR1 is MNHEY and CDR2 SVGAGI. CDR3 length: 14 residues. J gave up 5 bases and V 7 bases, and 10 bases lay outside the gene matches. The CDR3 nucleotides read TGTGCCAGCACCCGAACAGGGGAATGGACTGAAGCTTTCTTT. It specifies CASTRTGEWTEAFF.

Comments on this clone: Other DNA sequences in the sample encode the same CDR3. The rearrangement uses TRBV7-2 and TRBJ2-1, with TRBD2 as a possible D gene (7 bases). Trimming took off 8 bases at V and 0 bases at J, with 14 bases between the two ends. From germline, CDR1 is SGHTA and CDR2 FQGNSA. There are 15 residues in the CDR3. The CDR3 nucleotides read TGTGCCAGCCGACCCGCGGGGGCCTCCTACAATGAGCAGTTCTTC. As protein: CASRPAGASYNEQFF.

This chain links TRBV11-2 with TRBJ2-5; 8 bases align to TRBD2. CDR3 size: 16 residues. Losses at the gene ends were 0 bases for V and 5 bases for J; bases not matched to a gene: 8. Per germline, CDR1 SGHAT and CDR2 FQNNGV. CDR3 nucleotide sequence: TGTGCCAGCAGCTTAGAGCCCGGGGGGGCAGGTGAGACCCAGTACTTC. It specifies CASSLEPGGAGETQYF. The full variable domain, its missing parts supplied by reference TRBV11-2 and TRBJ2-5, is EAGVAQSPRYKIIEKRQSVAFWCNPISGHATLYWYQQILGQGPKLLIQFQNNGVVDDSQLPKDRFSAERLKGVDSTLKIQPAKLEDSAVYLCASSLEPGGAGETQYFGPGTRLLVL.

The V gene is TRBV5-6, the J gene TRBJ1-1; a weak D match, TRBD1 (5 bases). V was shortened by 0 bases and J by 4 bases, with 13 bases between the two germline ends. Germline V gene sequence: CDR1 SGHDT, CDR2 YYEEEE. The CDR3 sequence is 15 residues long. This CDR3 is CASSLVGRGSTEAFF. CDR3 DNA: TGTGCCAGCAGCTTGGTGGGACGGGGGTCCACTGAAGCTTTCTTT.

V gene TRBV4-1 combines with J gene TRBJ2-1, with TRBD1 identical over 7 bases. CDR3 length: 16 amino acids. Trimming at V came to 0 bases and at J to 5 bases, leaving 7 bases not matched to a gene. Germline CDR1 is MGHRA and CDR2 is YSYEKL. In DNA form, the CDR3 reads TGCGCCAGCAGCCAAGATAGAGGGGGCCTTAACAATGAGCAGTTCTTC. It translates to CASSQDRGGLNNEQFF.

V and J are TRBV7-6 and TRBJ2-7, with 10 positions matching TRBD2. The CDR3 sequence is 15 residues long. V shed 4 bases, J shed 3 bases, and the junction held 6 bases outside the gene matches. Germline V gene sequence: CDR1 SGHVS, CDR2 FNYEAQ. The CDR3 coding sequence is TGTGCCAGCAGCTCGAGCGGGGGGGCGGTCTACGAGCAGTACTTC. This translates into CASSSSGGAVYEQYF.

This clone was seen a single time. V gene TRBV9 combines with J gene TRBJ1-4; TRBD1 aligns across 7 bases. Trimming took 4 bases from V and 3 from J; bases not matched to a gene: 6. The CDR3 has 15 residues. The V gene's germline CDR1 is SGDLS and CDR2 YYNGEE. As DNA, the CDR3 is TGTGCCAGCAGCCCCCCGGGACAGTCTAATGAAAAACTGTTTTTT. As protein: CASSPPGQSNEKLFF.

The rearrangement uses TRBV5-4 and TRBJ2-3; 12 nucleotides align to TRBD2. J lost 0 bases, V lost 4 bases, and 12 bases had no gene match. Germline assignment: CDR1 SGHNT and CDR2 YYREEE (reference sequence). This CDR3 has 19 residues. CDR3 bases: TGTGCCAGCAGCCACAAACTAGCGGGAGGCAGAATAAGCACAGATACGCAGTATTTT. This gives the protein CASSHKLAGGRISTDTQYF.

This clone was seen more than once but under ten times. V gene TRBV27 combines with J gene TRBJ2-1; D is ambiguous. Germline CDR1 MNHEY, CDR2 SMNVEV (reference sequence). The CDR3 covers 15 residues. Trimming shortened V by 3 bases and J by 3 bases, and 12 bases separated the two germline ends. The CDR3 spells CASSLRGPVYNEQFF. CDR3 sequence (DNA): TGTGCCAGCAGTTTGCGAGGCCCAGTCTACAATGAGCAGTTCTTC.

V is TRBV4-3 and J is TRBJ2-1; the match to TRBD2 covers 15 bases. Trimming took 4 bases from V and 4 from J; bases not matched to a gene: 8. The CDR3 spans 18 residues. Germline V gene data show CDR1 as LGHNA and CDR2 as YSLEER. CDR3 sequence (DNA): TGCGCCAGCAGCCTCGGACTAGCGGGAGGGCCGATATACAATGAGCAGTTCTTC. Its translation: CASSLGLAGGPIYNEQFF.

The chain joins TRBV6-4 to TRBJ2-1, with 8 bases that match TRBD2. The CDR3 runs to 15 residues. Trimming removed 6 bases from V and 2 bases from J; junction bases left unmatched: 6. Germline V gene lookup returns CDR1 MRHNA and CDR2 SNTAGT. CDR3 sequence (DNA): TGTGCCAGCAGCCCGGGACTAGAAGCCTACAATGAGCAGTTCTTC. Translating it yields CASSPGLEAYNEQFF.

V is TRBV5-1 and J is TRBJ2-7; 7 nucleotides match TRBD2. Germline V gene sequence: CDR1 SGHRS, CDR2 YFSETQ. With 2 bases clipped from V and 0 bases from J, the junction kept 5 bases outside the gene matches. The CDR3 sequence is 15 residues long. CDR3 DNA: TGCGCCAGCAGCTTACTCCGGGACTACTCCTACGAGCAGTACTTC. Translating it yields CASSLLRDYSYEQYF.

The chain combines TRBV6-6 with TRBJ2-5; 12 bases match TRBD1. The DNA matches TRBJ2-7 better at its end, which makes the J call doubtful. Germline V gives CDR1 MNHNY, CDR2 SVGAGI (reference sequence). This CDR3 has 16 amino acids. The CDR3 coding sequence is TGTGCCAGCAGCTCGACGGGACAGGGGGCTGCCTACGAGCAGTACTTC. It translates to CASSSTGQGAAYEQYF.

This clone occurred once. This rearrangement joins TRBV7-2 to TRBJ2-7, with 8 positions matching TRBD2. From germline, CDR1 is SGHTA and CDR2 FQGNSA. V shed 2 bases and J 3 bases; nucleotides not matched to a gene: 6. The CDR3 extends over 15 amino acids. The CDR3, as DNA: TGTGCCAGCAGCTTATTTGCGGGAGGTAGCTACGAGCAGTACTTC. Protein product: CASSLFAGGSYEQYF.

The chain uses TRBV28 and TRBJ2-7, with TRBD1 identical over 8 bases. CDR3 size: 14 residues. The germline V gene encodes CDR1 MDHEN and CDR2 SYDVKM. The V segment lost 6 bases and the J segment 4 bases; nucleotides outside the gene matches: 8. For the CDR3, the DNA is TGTGCCAGCAGCTCTGGACAGGGTCGGTACGAGCAGTACTTC. It specifies CASSSGQGRYEQYF.

This chain uses TRBV5-4 with TRBJ2-2, with 12 bases matching TRBD1. This CDR3 has 15 amino acids. The V and J ends lost 4 bases and 5 bases, in that order; junction bases with no gene match: 3. Germline CDR1 reads SGHNT; CDR2 reads YYREEE (reference sequence). The CDR3 nucleotides are TGTGCCAGCAGCCGGGGACAGGGGGCGACCGGGGAGCTGTTTTTT. It encodes CASSRGQGATGELFF.

This CDR3 is CASSFFRGGGGELFF. The CDR3 bases are TGTGCCAGCAGCTTCTTCCGGGGGGGCGGCGGGGAGCTGTTTTTT. V is TRBV13 and J is TRBJ2-2; 8 bases map to TRBD2. V lost 3 bases to trimming and J lost 7 bases; unmatched junction nucleotides: 7. Germline V lookup: CDR1 PRHDT, CDR2 FYEKMQ (reference sequence). This CDR3 has 15 amino acids.

The chain has TRBV25-1 and TRBJ2-3, with D perhaps matching TRBD2 (5 bases). This CDR3 is built from 15 residues. CDR1 and CDR2 from the germline V gene are MGHDK and SYGVNS. V lost 4 bases and J lost 4, with 15 bases in between. The CDR3 loop reads CASSAALAMADTQYF. The CDR3, as DNA: TGTGCCAGCAGTGCTGCGCTAGCAATGGCAGATACGCAGTATTTT.

The rearrangement links TRBV5-4 to TRBJ1-2; 7 bases are shared with TRBD1. CDR3 length: 15 residues. The germline V gene has CDR1 SGHNT and CDR2 YYREEE (reference sequence). V dropped 5 bases and J dropped 5; count of bases not matched to a gene: 12. CDR3 DNA sequence: TGTGCCAGCAGTCGTCGGGCGGGGACAGCATATGGCTACACCTTC. Encoded protein: CASSRRAGTAYGYTF. Supplemented by reference TRBV5-4 and TRBJ1-2, the full variable domain reads ETGVTQSPTHLIKTRGQQVTLRCSSQSGHNTVSWYQQALGQGPQFIFQYYREEENGRGNFPPRFSGLQFPNYSSELNVNALELDDSALYLCASSRRAGTAYGYTFGSGTRLTVV.